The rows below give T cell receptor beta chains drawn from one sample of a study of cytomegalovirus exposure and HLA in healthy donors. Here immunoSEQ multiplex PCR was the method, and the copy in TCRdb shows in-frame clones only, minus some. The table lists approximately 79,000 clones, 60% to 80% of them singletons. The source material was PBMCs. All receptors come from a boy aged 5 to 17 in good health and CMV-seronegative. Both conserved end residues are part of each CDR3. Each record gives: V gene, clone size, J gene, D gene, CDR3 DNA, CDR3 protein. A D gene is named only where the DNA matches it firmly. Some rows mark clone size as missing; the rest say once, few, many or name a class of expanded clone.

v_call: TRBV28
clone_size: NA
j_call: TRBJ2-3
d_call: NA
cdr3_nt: TGTGCCAGCAGCCGAATAGGGGTAACGACAGATACGCAGTATTTT
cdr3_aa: CASSRIGVTTDTQYF

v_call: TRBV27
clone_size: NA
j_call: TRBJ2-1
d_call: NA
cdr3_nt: TGTGCCAGCAGTGTCACTAATTCCTACAATGAGCAGTTCTTC
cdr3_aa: CASSVTNSYNEQFF

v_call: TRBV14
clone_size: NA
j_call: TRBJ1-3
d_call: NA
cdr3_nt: TGTGCCAGCAGCGACGACAGCTCTGGTGGAAACACCATATATTTT
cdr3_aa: CASSDDSSGGNTIYF

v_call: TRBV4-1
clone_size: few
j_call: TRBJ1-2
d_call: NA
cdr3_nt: TGCGCCAGCAGCCAAGATCTTGCGGGGGACTATGGCTACACCTTC
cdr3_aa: CASSQDLAGDYGYTF

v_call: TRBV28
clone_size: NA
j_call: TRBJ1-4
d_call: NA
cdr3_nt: TGTGCCAGCAGAGAGGTGGCAACTAATGAAAAACTGTTTTTT
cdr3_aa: CASREVATNEKLFF

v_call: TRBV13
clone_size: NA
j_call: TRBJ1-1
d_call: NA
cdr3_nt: TGTGCCAGCACCTCAAGACAGGCGATGAACACTGAAGCTTTCTTT
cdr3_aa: CASTSRQAMNTEAFF

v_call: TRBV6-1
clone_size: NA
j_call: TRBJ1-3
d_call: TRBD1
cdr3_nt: TGTGCCAGCAGGTCTACAGGGGGCACCATATATTTT
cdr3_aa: CASRSTGGTIYF

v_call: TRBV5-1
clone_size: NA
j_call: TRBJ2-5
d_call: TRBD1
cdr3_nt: TGCGCCAGCAGCCGGACAGGGTGGCAGGCCCAGTACTTC
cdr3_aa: CASSRTGWQAQYF

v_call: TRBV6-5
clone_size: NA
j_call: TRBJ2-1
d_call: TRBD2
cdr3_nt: TGTGCCAGCAGTTCCGACAGATTCGGGGGGAATGAGCAGTTCTTC
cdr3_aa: CASSSDRFGGNEQFF

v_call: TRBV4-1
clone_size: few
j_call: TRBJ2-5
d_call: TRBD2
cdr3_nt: TGCGCCAGCAGCCAAGATCTGGCTAGCGGTATAGGGACCCAGTACTTC
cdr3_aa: CASSQDLASGIGTQYF

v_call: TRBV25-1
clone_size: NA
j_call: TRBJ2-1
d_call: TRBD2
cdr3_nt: TGTGCCAGCAGTCGGACTAGCGGGGGAAGCTCCTACAATGAGCAGTTCTTC
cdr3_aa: CASSRTSGGSSYNEQFF

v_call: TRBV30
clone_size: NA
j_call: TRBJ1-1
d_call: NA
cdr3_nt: TGTGCCTGGAGTGTAGACAGCTCTTATGAAGCTTTCTTT
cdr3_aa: CAWSVDSSYEAFF

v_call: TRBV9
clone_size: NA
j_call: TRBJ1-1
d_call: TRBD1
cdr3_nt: TGTGCCAGCAGCACTCTTACAGGGGGCACTGAAGCTTTCTTT
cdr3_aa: CASSTLTGGTEAFF

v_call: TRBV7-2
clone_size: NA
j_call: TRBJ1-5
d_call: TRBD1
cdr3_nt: TGTGCCAGCAGCACCTTGACAGGGAGCAATCAGCCCCAGCATTTT
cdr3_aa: CASSTLTGSNQPQHF

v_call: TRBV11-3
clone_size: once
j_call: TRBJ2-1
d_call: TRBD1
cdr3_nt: TGTGCCAGCAGCTCCCCGGGACAGGGATACAATGAGCAGTTCTTC
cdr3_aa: CASSSPGQGYNEQFF

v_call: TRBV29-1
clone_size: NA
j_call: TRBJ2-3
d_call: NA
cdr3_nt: TGCAGCGTTTCGTTCGATACGCAGTATTTT
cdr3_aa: CSVSFDTQYF

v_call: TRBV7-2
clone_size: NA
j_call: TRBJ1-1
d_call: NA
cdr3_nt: TGTGCCAGCAGCTTAGTGGCAGGTATGGCTAGGGGCATGAACACTGAAGCTTTCTTT
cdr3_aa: CASSLVAGMARGMNTEAFF

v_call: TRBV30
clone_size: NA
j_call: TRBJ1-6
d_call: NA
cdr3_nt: TGTGCCTGGAGTGAGACAGGAACACCTCTAAATTCACCCCTCCACTTT
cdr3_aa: CAWSETGTPLNSPLHF

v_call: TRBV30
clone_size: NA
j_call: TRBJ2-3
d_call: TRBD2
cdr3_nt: TGTGCCTGGACCCCTAGCGGGAACGGTGCAGATACGCAGTATTTT
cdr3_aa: CAWTPSGNGADTQYF

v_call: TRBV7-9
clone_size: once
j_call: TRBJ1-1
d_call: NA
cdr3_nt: TGTGCCAGCAGCGTCTCGGGGAACACTGAAGCTTTCTTT
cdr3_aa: CASSVSGNTEAFF

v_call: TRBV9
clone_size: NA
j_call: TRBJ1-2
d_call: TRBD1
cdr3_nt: TGTGCCAGCAGCGTCGCCCTCCAGGGGGTCTATGGCTACACCTTC
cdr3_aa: CASSVALQGVYGYTF

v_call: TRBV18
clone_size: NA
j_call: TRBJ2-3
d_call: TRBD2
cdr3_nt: TGTGCCAGCTCATCACCGCGGGAGGGAAGCACAGATACGCAGTATTTT
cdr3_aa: CASSSPREGSTDTQYF

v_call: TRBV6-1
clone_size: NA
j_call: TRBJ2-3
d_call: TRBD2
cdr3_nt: TGTGCCAGCTTAGAACGGGGGGGCTACACAGATACGCAGTATTTT
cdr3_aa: CASLERGGYTDTQYF

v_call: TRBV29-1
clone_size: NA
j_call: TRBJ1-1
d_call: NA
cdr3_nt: TGCAGCGTTTCTGGCGCGGCCGGGAGCACTGAAGCTTTCTTT
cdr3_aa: CSVSGAAGSTEAFF

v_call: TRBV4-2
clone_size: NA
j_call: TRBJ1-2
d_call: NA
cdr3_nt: TGTGCCAGCAGCCAAGATACGGGGAAATGGGGCTACACCTTC
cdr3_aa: CASSQDTGKWGYTF

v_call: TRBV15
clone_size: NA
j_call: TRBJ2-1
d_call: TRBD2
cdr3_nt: TGTGCCACCAGCAGAGATGGAGCGGGGGTCACCTACAATGAGCAGTTCTTC
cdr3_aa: CATSRDGAGVTYNEQFF

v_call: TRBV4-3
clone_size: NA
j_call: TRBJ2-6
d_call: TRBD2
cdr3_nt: TGCGCCAGCAGCCAAGCGCGGTACGGGGGGGCTTATGGGGCCAACGTCCTGACTTTC
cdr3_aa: CASSQARYGGAYGANVLTF

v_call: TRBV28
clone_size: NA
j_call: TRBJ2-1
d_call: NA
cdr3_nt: TGTGCCAGCGGTCGCAGGGGAAATGAGCAGTTCTTC
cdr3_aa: CASGRRGNEQFF

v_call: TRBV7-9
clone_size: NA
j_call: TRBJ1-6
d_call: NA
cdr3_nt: TGTGCCAGCAGCACAACAGGGTGGAATTCACCCCTCCACTTT
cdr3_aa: CASSTTGWNSPLHF

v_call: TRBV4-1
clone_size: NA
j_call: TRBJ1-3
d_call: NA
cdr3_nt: TGCGCCAGCAGCCATGCTGGGAGCTCTGGAAACACCATATATTTT
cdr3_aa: CASSHAGSSGNTIYF

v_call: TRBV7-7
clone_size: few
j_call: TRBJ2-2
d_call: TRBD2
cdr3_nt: TGTGCCAGCAGACCTAGCGGGAACACCGGGGAGCTGTTTTTT
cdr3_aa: CASRPSGNTGELFF

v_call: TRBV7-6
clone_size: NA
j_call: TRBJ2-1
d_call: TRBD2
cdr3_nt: TGTGCCAGCAGCCGGGCGGTGTCTAGCGGGGGGGCGAATGAGCAGTTCTTC
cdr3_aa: CASSRAVSSGGANEQFF

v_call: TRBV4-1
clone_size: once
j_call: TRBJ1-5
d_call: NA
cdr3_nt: TGCGCCAGCAGCCAAGAAATTGGGAGGAATCAGCCCCAGCATTTT
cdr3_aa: CASSQEIGRNQPQHF

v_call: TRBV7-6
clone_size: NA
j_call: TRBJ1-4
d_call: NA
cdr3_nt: TGTGCCAGCAGCTTAGCCCCGTCCGGGGGAGGTGAAAAACTGTTTTTT
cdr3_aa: CASSLAPSGGGEKLFF

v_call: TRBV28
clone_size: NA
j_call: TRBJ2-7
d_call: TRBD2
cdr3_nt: TGTGCCAGCAGTTTTAGCGGGAGGTCCTACGAGCAGTACTTC
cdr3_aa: CASSFSGRSYEQYF

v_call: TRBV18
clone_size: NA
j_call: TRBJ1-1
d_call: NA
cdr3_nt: TGTGCCAGCTCATTCCTGACAGGAGGGAACACTGAAGCTTTCTTT
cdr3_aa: CASSFLTGGNTEAFF

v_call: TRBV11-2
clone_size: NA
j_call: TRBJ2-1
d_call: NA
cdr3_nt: TGTGCCAGCAGCTTGGGGGGATTACGGTCCTACAATGAGCAGTTCTTC
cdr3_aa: CASSLGGLRSYNEQFF

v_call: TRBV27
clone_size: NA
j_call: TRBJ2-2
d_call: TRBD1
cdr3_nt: TGTGCCAGCAGTTTTTTTGGATATTTGTCAGGCCAGGGGGTCCCCGGGGAGCTGTTTTTT
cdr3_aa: CASSFFGYLSGQGVPGELFF

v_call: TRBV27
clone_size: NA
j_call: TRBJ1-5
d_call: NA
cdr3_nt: TGTGCCACCTCCCTAGACAGCAATCAGCCCCAGCATTTT
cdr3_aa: CATSLDSNQPQHF

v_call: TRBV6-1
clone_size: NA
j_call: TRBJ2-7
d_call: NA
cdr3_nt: TGTGCCAGCAGGTACAGAAACGAGCAGTACTTC
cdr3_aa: CASRYRNEQYF

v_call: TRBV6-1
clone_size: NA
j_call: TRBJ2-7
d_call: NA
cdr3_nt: TGTGCCAGCAGCGCACAAGGACGGGAGTACGAGCAGTACTTC
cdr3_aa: CASSAQGREYEQYF

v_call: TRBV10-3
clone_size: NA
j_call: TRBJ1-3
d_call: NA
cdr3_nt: TGTGCCATCAGTGAGCTACCTGATTCTGGAAACACCATATATTTT
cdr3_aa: CAISELPDSGNTIYF

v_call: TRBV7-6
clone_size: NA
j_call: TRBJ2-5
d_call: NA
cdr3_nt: TGTGCCAGCAGTCAATCCGTAGGGGGAGGGGAGACCCAGTACTTC
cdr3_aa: CASSQSVGGGETQYF

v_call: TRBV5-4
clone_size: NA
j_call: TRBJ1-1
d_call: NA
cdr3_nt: TGTGCCAGCAGCCCCGAAGGGGGGGTGCGTCAGAACACTGAAGCTTTCTTT
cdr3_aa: CASSPEGGVRQNTEAFF

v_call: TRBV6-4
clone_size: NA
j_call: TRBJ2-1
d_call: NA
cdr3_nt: TGTGCCAGCAGCGTGGGGACAAACAATGAGCAGTTCTTC
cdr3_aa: CASSVGTNNEQFF

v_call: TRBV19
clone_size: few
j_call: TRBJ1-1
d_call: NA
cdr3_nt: TGTGCCAGTAGTATGGGCAGAAACACTGAAGCTTTCTTT
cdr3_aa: CASSMGRNTEAFF

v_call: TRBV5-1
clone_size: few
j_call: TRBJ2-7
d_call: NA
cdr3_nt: TGCGCCAGCAGGGCAGGGTCATCCTACGAGCAGTACTTC
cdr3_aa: CASRAGSSYEQYF

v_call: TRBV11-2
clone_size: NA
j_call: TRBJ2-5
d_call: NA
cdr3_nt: TGTGCCAGCAGCTTTCAGATCCCTACCCAGTACTTC
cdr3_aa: CASSFQIPTQYF

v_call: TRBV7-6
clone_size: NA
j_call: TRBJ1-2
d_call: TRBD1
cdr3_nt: TGTGCCAGCAGCTCAGATGACAGGGGGCTTGGCTACACCTTC
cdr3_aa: CASSSDDRGLGYTF

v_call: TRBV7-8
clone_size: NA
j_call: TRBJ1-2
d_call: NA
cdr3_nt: TGTGCCAGCAGCTACACCTGGGGGGAGGGAAGACGGTATGGCTACACCTTC
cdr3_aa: CASSYTWGEGRRYGYTF

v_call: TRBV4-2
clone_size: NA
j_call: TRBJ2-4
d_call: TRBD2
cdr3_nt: TGTGCCAGCAGCCAAGATTATTACCAGCGGGAGGCCAAAAACATTCAGTACTTC
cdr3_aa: CASSQDYYQREAKNIQYF

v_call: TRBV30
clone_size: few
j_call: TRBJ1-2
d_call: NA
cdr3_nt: TGTGCCGCGCGTCGGCGGGAAGGGGACTATGGCTACACCTTC
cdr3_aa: CAARRREGDYGYTF

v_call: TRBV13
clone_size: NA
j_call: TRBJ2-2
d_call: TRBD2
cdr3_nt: TGTGCCAGCAGCTTGTCCCGACTAGCGGGAGAAAACACCGGGGAGCTGTTTTTT
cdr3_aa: CASSLSRLAGENTGELFF

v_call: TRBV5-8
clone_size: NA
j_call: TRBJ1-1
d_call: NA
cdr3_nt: TGTGCCAGCAGCTTGGGGACAGTTCGGACTGAAGCTTTCTTT
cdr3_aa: CASSLGTVRTEAFF

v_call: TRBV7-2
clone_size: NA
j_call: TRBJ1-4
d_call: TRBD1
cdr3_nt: TGTGCCAGCAGCCGGGACAGACCTAATGAAAAACTGTTTTTT
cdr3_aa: CASSRDRPNEKLFF

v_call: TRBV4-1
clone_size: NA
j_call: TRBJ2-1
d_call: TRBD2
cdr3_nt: TGCGCCAGCAGCTCTAGACTACTAGCGGGGGGTTACAATGAGCAGTTCTTC
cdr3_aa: CASSSRLLAGGYNEQFF

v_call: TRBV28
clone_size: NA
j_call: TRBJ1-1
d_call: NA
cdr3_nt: TGTGCCAGCAGTTTGAGTTTGCGGTCAGCTTTCTTT
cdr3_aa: CASSLSLRSAFF

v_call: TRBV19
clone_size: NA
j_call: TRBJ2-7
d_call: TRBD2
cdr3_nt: TGTGCCAGTAGTATAGACCTCTCTAGCGGGTACCTCGAGCAGTACTTC
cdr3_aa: CASSIDLSSGYLEQYF

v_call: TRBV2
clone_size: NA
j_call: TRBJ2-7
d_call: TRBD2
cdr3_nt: TGTGCCAGCACTCCTAGCGGGGGATCCTACGAGCAGTACTTC
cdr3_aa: CASTPSGGSYEQYF

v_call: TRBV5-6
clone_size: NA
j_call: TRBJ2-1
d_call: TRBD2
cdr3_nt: TGTGCCAGCAGCGGGAACCTAGCGGGACTGGGCAATGAGCAGTTCTTC
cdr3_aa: CASSGNLAGLGNEQFF